A selection of T cell receptor beta chains follows, all from one sample in a study of metastatic and nonmetastatic thyroid tumors. TCRdb re-called the PCR reads with MiXCR. Of 15,000 to 20,000 clones listed, around a quarter are singletons. Sequencing was performed on tumor tissue. These receptors all stem from a female donor with papillary thyroid cancer or a benign thyroid nodule (not recorded which). Some clones in this sample may be carry-over from other donors' samples. Both conserved end residues are part of each CDR3. Each record gives: D gene, clone size, J gene, V gene, CDR3 DNA, CDR3 protein. The D gene is left open where the match is weak. Expanded clones are given a class, and other clones once, few, many or no size at all.

- many TRBJ2-1 TRBV28 TGTGCCAGCAGTCTGCGGGACAATTACAATGAGCAGTTCTTC CASSLRDNYNEQFF
- many TRBJ1-1 TRBV12-3/TRBV12-4 TGTGCCAGCAGCCATAATAGGGCCTCAATAAGAAGCACTGAAGCTTTCTTT CASSHNRASIRSTEAFF
- - TRBJ2-7 TRBV28 TGTGCCAGCAGTTTATGGGGAAGAGTGGGTTCGGGATATGAGCAGTACTTC CASSLWGRVGSGYEQYF
TRBD1 medium-sized TRBJ1-6 TRBV12-3/TRBV12-4 TGTGCCAGCAGTACCCGGAGACAGGGGCGATCACCCCTCCACTTT CASSTRRQGRSPLHF
- - TRBJ2-2 TRBV4-2 TGTGCCAGCAGCCAAGAAGCCGCCTTCGCGAACACCGGGGAGCTGTTTTTT CASSQEAAFANTGELFF
TRBD2 - TRBJ2-7 TRBV7-6 TGTGCCAGCATCTCGGGGGGGACTAGCGGGAGCGTGTACGAGCAGTACTTC CASISGGTSGSVYEQYF
TRBD1 - TRBJ1-1 TRBV28 TGTGCCAGCAGTTATAGGTGGGGGACAGTGATGAGCACTGAATCTTTCTTT CASSYRWGTVMSTESFF
- many TRBJ2-3 TRBV11-2 TGTGCCAGCAGCTTAGAATACTTGCGCACAGATACGCAGTATTTT CASSLEYLRTDTQYF
- medium-sized TRBJ2-1 TRBV5-8 TGTGCCAGCATCCCGGCGGCTAGCTCCTACAATGAGCAGTTCTTC CASIPAASSYNEQFF
TRBD2 - TRBJ2-7 TRBV5-1 TGCGCCAGCAGCTTGCCTAGCGGGGTCTCCTACGAGCAGTACTTC CASSLPSGVSYEQYF